This T cell receptor beta chain is drawn from a study of control samples from healthy donors and cancer patients. The assay was immunoSEQ multiplex PCR, and TCRdb's table has in-frame clones only and misses some. There are around 75,000 clones in the sample; around 92% occur only once, and about 5.6% lies in the top ten. The V gene's germline CDR1 is SGDLS and CDR2 YYNGEE. The CDR3 loop spans 14 amino acids. The V and J ends lost 6 bases and 1 base respectively, with 12 bases between them. The sequencing input was blood. The chain couples TRBV9 to TRBJ2-3; D remains ambiguous. The clonotype comes from a woman aged 55-75 years in good health. The CDR3 is CASTGRVGTDTQYF. For the CDR3, the DNA is TGTGCCAGCACTGGACGGGTCGGCACAGATACGCAGTATTTT. The whole variable domain, filled in from reference TRBV9 and TRBJ2-3, reads DSGVTQTPKHLITATGQRVTLRCSPRSGDLSVYWYQQSLDQGLQFLIQYYNGEERAKGNILERFSAQQFPDLHSELNLSSLELGDSALYFCASTGRVGTDTQYFGPGTRLTVL.